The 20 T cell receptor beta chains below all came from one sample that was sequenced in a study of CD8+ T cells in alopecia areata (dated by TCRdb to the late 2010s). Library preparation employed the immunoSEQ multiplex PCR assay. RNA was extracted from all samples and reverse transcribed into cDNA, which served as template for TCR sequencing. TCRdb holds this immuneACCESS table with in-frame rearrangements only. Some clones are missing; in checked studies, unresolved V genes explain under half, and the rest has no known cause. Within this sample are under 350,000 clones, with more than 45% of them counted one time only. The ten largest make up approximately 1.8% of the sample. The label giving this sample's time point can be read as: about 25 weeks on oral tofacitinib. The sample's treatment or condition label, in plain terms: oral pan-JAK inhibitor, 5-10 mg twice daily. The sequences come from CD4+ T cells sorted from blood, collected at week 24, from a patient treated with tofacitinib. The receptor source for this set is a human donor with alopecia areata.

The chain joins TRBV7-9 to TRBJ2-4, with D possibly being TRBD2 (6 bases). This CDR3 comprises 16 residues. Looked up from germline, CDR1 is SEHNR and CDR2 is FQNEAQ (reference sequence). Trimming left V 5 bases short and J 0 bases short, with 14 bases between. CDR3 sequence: CASSPGGAKAKNIQYF. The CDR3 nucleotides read TGTGCCAGCAGCCCCGGGGGAGCAAAAGCCAAAAACATTCAGTACTTC. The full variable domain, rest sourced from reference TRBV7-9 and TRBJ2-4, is DTGVSQNPRHKITKRGQNVTFRCDPISEHNRLYWYRQTLGQGPEFLTYFQNEAQLEKSRLLSDRFSAERPKGSFSTLEIQRTEQGDSAMYLCASSPGGAKAKNIQYFGAGTRLSVL.

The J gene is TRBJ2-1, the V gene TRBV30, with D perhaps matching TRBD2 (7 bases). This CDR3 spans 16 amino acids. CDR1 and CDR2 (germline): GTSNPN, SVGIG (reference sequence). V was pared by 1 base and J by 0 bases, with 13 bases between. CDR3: CAWSGGGSSSYNEQFF. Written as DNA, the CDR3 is TGTGCCTGGAGTGGCGGGGGCAGTAGCTCCTACAATGAGCAGTTCTTC.

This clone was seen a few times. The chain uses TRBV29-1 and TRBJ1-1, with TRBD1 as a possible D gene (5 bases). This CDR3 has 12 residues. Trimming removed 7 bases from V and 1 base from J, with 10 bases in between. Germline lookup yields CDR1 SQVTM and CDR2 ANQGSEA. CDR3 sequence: CSGFTGNTEAFF. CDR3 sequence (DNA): TGCAGCGGGTTCACAGGGAACACTGAAGCTTTCTTT.

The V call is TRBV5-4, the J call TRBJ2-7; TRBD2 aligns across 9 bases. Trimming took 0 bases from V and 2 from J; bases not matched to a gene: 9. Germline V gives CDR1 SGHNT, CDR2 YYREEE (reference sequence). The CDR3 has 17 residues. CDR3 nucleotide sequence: TGTGCCAGCAGCTTGGGCCAGCGGGGGGAACTACCCTACGAGCAGTACTTC. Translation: CASSLGQRGELPYEQYF.

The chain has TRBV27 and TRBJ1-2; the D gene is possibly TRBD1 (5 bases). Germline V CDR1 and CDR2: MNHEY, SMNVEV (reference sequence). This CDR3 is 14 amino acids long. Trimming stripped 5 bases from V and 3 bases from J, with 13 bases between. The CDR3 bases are TGTGCCAGCAGTCCTCAGGGTTCCTACTATGGCTACACCTTC. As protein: CASSPQGSYYGYTF.

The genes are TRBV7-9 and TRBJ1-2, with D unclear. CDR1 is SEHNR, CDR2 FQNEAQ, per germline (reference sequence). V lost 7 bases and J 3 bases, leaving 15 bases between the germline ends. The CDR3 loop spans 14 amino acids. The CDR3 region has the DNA TGTGCCAGCACCGAAGGGCAGGATTACTATGGCTACACCTTC. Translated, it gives CASTEGQDYYGYTF.

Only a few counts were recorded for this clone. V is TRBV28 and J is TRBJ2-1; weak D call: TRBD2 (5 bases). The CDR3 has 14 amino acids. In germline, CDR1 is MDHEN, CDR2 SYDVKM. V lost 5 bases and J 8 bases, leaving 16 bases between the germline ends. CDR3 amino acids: CASSPMGATDEQFF. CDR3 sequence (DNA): TGTGCCAGCAGTCCTATGGGAGCTACCGATGAGCAGTTCTTC.

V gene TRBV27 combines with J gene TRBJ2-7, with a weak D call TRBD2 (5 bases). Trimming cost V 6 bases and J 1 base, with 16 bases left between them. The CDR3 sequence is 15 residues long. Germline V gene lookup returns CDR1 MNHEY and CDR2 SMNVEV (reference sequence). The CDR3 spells CASSLSLAGSYEQYF. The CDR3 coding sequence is TGTGCCAGCAGCCTGTCGCTAGCTGGTTCCTACGAGCAGTACTTC.

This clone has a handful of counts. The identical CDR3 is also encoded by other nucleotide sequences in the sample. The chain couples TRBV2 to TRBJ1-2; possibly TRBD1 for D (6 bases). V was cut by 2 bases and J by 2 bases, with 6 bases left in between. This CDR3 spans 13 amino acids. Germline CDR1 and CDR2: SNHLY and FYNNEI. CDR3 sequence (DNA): TGTGCCAGCAGTGAACAGGGGAACTATGGCTACACCTTC. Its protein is CASSEQGNYGYTF.

In DNA, the CDR3 is TGCAGTACGGAGTGGGGACACCAGCCCTGTAATAGCAATCAGCCCCAGCATTTT. As protein: CSTEWGHQPCNSNQPQHF. The chain combines TRBV29-1 with TRBJ1-5; D might be TRBD1 (6 bases). Germline lookup yields CDR1 SQVTM and CDR2 ANQGSEA. This CDR3 spans 18 amino acids.

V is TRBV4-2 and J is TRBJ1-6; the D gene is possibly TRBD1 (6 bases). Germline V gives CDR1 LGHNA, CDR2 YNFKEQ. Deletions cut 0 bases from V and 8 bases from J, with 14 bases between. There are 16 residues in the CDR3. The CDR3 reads CASSQDSGGRYSPLHF. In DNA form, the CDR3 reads TGTGCCAGCAGCCAAGATAGCGGGGGGCGATATTCACCCCTCCACTTT.

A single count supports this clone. Here the CDR3 DNA reads TGTGCCAGCAGCGTAGCTGGGACCCTCACCTACGAGCAGTACTTC. It specifies CASSVAGTLTYEQYF. The genes are TRBV9 and TRBJ2-7; either TRBD1 or TRBD2 may fit D (5 bases each). The germline CDR1 and CDR2 sequences are SGDLS and YYNGEE. This CDR3 is built from 15 residues. V lost 0 bases and J lost 2, with 12 bases in between.

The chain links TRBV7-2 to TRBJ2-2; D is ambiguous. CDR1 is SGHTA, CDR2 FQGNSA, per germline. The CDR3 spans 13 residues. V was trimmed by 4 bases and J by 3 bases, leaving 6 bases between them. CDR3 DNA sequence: TGTGCCAGCAGCTACGGAGACACCGGGGAGCTGTTTTTT. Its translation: CASSYGDTGELFF.

The CDR3 coding sequence is TGTGCCAGCAGCCAAGATCTCGTGGGTGACACTGAAGCTTTCTTT. This translates into CASSQDLVGDTEAFF. This chain uses TRBV14 with TRBJ1-1; unclear D gene. Germline loops: CDR1 SGHDN, CDR2 FVKESK. The CDR3 sequence is 15 residues long. Trimming removed 0 bases from V and 3 bases from J, with 11 bases in between.

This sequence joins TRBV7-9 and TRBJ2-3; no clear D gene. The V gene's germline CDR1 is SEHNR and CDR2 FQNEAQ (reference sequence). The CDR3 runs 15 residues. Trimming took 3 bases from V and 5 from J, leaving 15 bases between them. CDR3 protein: CASSFKGFRVDTQYF. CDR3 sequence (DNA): TGTGCCAGCAGCTTTAAAGGCTTCCGGGTAGATACGCAGTATTTT.

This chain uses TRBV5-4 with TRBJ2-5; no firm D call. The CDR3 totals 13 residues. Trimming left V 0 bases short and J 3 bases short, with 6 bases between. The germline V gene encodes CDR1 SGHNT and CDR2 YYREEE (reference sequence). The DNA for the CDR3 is TGTGCCAGCAGCTTGGTTGGGAAAGAGACCCAGTACTTC. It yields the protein CASSLVGKETQYF.

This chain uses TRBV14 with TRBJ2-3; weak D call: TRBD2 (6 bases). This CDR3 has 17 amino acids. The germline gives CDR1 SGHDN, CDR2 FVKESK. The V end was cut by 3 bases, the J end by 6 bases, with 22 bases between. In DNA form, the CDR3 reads TGTGCCAGCAGCCAGACCAGCGGGCATTCTTCCTGGGATACGCAGTATTTT. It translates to CASSQTSGHSSWDTQYF.

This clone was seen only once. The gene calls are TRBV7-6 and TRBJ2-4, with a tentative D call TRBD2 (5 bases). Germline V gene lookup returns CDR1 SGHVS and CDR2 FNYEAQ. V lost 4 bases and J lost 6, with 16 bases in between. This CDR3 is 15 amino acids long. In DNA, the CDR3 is TGTGCCAGCAGCTCCGTAGAGGGTGGAGGAAACATTCAGTACTTC. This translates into CASSSVEGGGNIQYF.

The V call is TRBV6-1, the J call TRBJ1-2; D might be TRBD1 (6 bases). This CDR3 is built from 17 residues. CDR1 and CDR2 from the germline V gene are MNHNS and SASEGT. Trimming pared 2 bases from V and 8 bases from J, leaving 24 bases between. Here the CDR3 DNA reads TGTGCCAGCAGTGAACGACGATCGGGGGGGCAGCGACTGGGCTACACCTTC. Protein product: CASSERRSGGQRLGYTF.

Here the CDR3 reads CASSLGLSQETQYF. The CDR3 DNA follows: TGCGCCAGCAGCTTGGGACTTTCGCAAGAGACCCAGTACTTC. V is TRBV5-1 and J is TRBJ2-5; D not resolved. V lost 0 bases to trimming and J lost 2 bases, with 8 bases between them. The germline V gene encodes CDR1 SGHRS and CDR2 YFSETQ. The CDR3 totals 14 residues.